This entry lists 27 T cell receptor beta chains sequenced from one sample in a study of early T cells in non-severe SARS-CoV-2 infection. One entry per CDR3 protein results from TCRdb running MiXCR on the 5' RACE reads. This sample has roughly 100,000 distinct CDR3 sequences, with about 13% found just once. Material: whole blood. The receptors shown here come from an adult who was a healthcare worker with PCR-confirmed SARS-CoV-2 infection or an uninfected control (not recorded which).

In its sample, this clonotype was seen many times. The chain carries TRBV6-4 and TRBJ2-1; D is unresolved. The CDR3 loop spans 15 amino acids. Germline V gives CDR1 MRHNA, CDR2 SNTAGT. Trimming removed 6 bases at V and 5 bases at J, with 17 bases between. CDR3 sequence reads: CASSPNGIGDNEQFF. CDR3 sequence (DNA): TGTGCCAGCAGCCCCAACGGAATCGGTGACAATGAGCAGTTCTTC.

The genes are TRBV7-2 and TRBJ2-7; a possible D gene is TRBD1 (5 bases). This CDR3 region has 14 residues. The germline V gene has CDR1 SGHTA and CDR2 FQGNSA. V lost 1 base and J 2 bases, leaving 9 bases between the germline ends. CDR3 region: CASSLGMGPYEQYF. In nucleotides, the CDR3 is TGTGCCAGCAGCTTAGGGATGGGGCCCTACGAGCAGTACTTC.

The chain recombines TRBV27 with TRBJ2-2, with D possibly TRBD2 on 5 matching bases. The CDR3 runs 16 residues. V lost 10 bases, J lost 5 bases, and 23 bases lay in between. The germline V gene has CDR1 MNHEY and CDR2 SMNVEV (reference sequence). The CDR3 region is CATRWSGSSGTGELFF. As DNA, the CDR3 is TGTGCCACCCGGTGGTCTGGGAGTTCGGGGACCGGGGAGCTGTTTTTT.

This chain connects TRBV5-6 to TRBJ2-7; no clear D. Germline CDR1 and CDR2: SGHDT and YYEEEE. V lost 0 bases and J 2 bases, leaving 9 bases between the germline ends. There are 14 residues in the CDR3. The CDR3 reads CASSLVGYAYEQYF. The CDR3 coding sequence is TGTGCCAGCAGCTTGGTCGGATACGCCTACGAGCAGTACTTC. Drawing the rest from reference TRBV5-6 and TRBJ2-7, the complete variable domain is DAGVTQSPTHLIKTRGQQVTLRCSPKSGHDTVSWYQQALGQGPQFIFQYYEEEERQRGNFPDRFSGHQFPNYSSELNVNALLLGDSALYLCASSLVGYAYEQYFGPGTRLTVT.

V gene TRBV20-1 combines with J gene TRBJ2-1, with D possibly matching TRBD1 (5 bases). The CDR3 sequence is 15 residues long. Germline V gene lookup returns CDR1 DFQATT and CDR2 SNEGSKA (reference sequence). V lost 6 bases and J lost 6, with 21 bases in between. The DNA of the CDR3 is TGCAGTGCCAGGATGTTTCAGGGAAACGGCAATGAGCAGTTCTTC. Amino acid sequence: CSARMFQGNGNEQFF.

The chain carries TRBV29-1 and TRBJ1-3; D call uncertain. CDR3 length: 14 amino acids. CDR1 SQVTM and CDR2 ANQGSEA come from the germline V gene. Deletions cut 7 bases from V and 0 bases from J, with 13 bases between. Here the CDR3 DNA reads TGCAGCGCCCTACTCCCCAGCTCTGGAAACACCATATATTTT. Translating gives CSALLPSSGNTIYF.

This clonotype was observed many times. J is TRBJ2-7 and V is TRBV12-3 or TRBV12-4, with 10 bases identical to TRBD1. The trim removed 1 base at V and 1 base at J, leaving 1 base unmatched. This CDR3 has 15 amino acids. Written as DNA, the CDR3 is TGTGCCAGCAGTTTAGGGACAGGGGGTTCCTACGAGCAGTACTTC. It encodes CASSLGTGGSYEQYF.

Concerning this clonotype itself: This may arise from a read error, as a much more abundant clone is one base away. This rearrangement joins TRBV18 to TRBJ2-7; D is unclear. Germline assignment: CDR1 KGHSH and CDR2 LQKENI. CDR3 size: 12 residues. DNA of the CDR3: TGTGTCAGCTCACCCGGTCGAGGCGAGCAGTACTTC. Protein product: CVSSPGRGEQYF.

Comments on this clonotype: This may stem from a read error, because a much larger clone lies one nucleotide away. The chain recombines TRBV24-1 with TRBJ2-1, with 7 bases matching TRBD1. The end of the DNA fits TRBJ2-7 better, so the J call may be wrong. The CDR3 length is 14 residues. The germline V gene has CDR1 KGHDR and CDR2 SFDVKD. The CDR3 protein is CATSDPYGQVEQYF. For the CDR3, the DNA is TGTGCCACCAGTGATCCCTATGGACAGGTCGAGCAGTACTTC.

V usage is TRBV10-3 and J usage is TRBJ2-7; D might be TRBD1 (6 bases). From germline, CDR1 is ENHRY and CDR2 SYGVKD. V lost 3 bases and J 2 bases, leaving 14 bases between the germline ends. The CDR3 runs 15 residues. The CDR3 loop reads CAISEVKGDPYEQYF. For the CDR3, the DNA is TGTGCCATCAGTGAAGTGAAGGGGGACCCCTACGAGCAGTACTTC.

This clonotype was observed many times. DNA of the CDR3: TGCAGCGTTGAAGATCCGAGGACAGCGCTAGGCTACACCTTC. Its protein product is CSVEDPRTALGYTF. V usage is TRBV29-1 and J usage is TRBJ1-2; D might be TRBD1 (6 bases). Trimming cost V 0 bases and J 8 bases, with 16 bases left between them. The CDR3 spans 14 residues. CDR1 is SQVTM, CDR2 ANQGSEA, per germline.

This rearrangement joins TRBV28 to TRBJ2-1, with D perhaps matching TRBD1 (6 bases). Per germline, CDR1 MDHEN and CDR2 SYDVKM. The ends were cut back, 6 bases at V and 6 bases at J, with 18 bases in the middle. The CDR3 has 15 residues. The CDR3 sequence: CASRGQGMGSNEQFF. The CDR3 bases are TGTGCCAGCAGGGGCCAGGGGATGGGTAGCAATGAGCAGTTCTTC. Full variable domain (remainder filled in from reference TRBV28 and TRBJ2-1): DVKVTQSSRYLVKRTGEKVFLECVQDMDHENMFWYRQDPGLGLRLIYFSYDVKMKEKGDIPEGYSVSREKKERFSLILESASTNQTSMYLCASRGQGMGSNEQFFGPGTRLTVL.

The CDR3 loop is CASRSEGVLTEAFF. CDR3 sequence (DNA): TGTGCCAGCAGATCCGAAGGGGTATTAACTGAAGCTTTCTTT. V is TRBV5-6 and J is TRBJ1-1, with D tentatively TRBD1 (5 bases). The germline V and J ends were trimmed by 5 bases and 5 bases, with 16 bases remaining between them. Per the germline V gene, CDR1 is SGHDT and CDR2 is YYEEEE. The CDR3 loop spans 14 amino acids.

There are many counts of this clonotype. Here the CDR3 DNA reads TGCAGTGCTAGGGGGCCGGGAGCCGGCTACACCTTC. Translating gives CSARGPGAGYTF. The chain carries TRBV20-1 and TRBJ1-2; D may be TRBD1 (5 bases). This CDR3 spans 12 amino acids. Germline loops: CDR1 DFQATT, CDR2 SNEGSKA (reference sequence). Trimming shortened V by 3 bases and J by 8 bases, and 13 bases separated the two germline ends.

This clonotype was counted many times. The chain couples TRBV12-3 or TRBV12-4 to TRBJ1-1, with D possibly TRBD1 on 6 matching bases. This CDR3 is built from 12 residues. Trimming took off 4 bases at V and 6 bases at J, with 9 bases between the two ends. CDR3 bases: TGTGCCAGCAGTTACCAGGGGTCTGAAGCTTTCTTT. This sequence encodes CASSYQGSEAFF.

This clonotype turned up a few times. The chain employs TRBV5-1 and TRBJ2-5; D gene uncertain. The ends were cut back, 5 bases at V and 0 bases at J, with 5 bases in the middle. CDR1 is SGHRS, CDR2 YFSETQ, per germline. The CDR3 sequence is 12 residues long. The CDR3 nucleotides read TGCGCCAGCAGGCATGACCAAGAGACCCAGTACTTC. Translation gives CASRHDQETQYF.

The chain uses TRBV6-5 and TRBJ2-7, with a weak D call TRBD1 (7 bases). The CDR3 consists of 14 residues. Trimming left V 4 bases short and J 2 bases short, with 12 bases between. CDR1 is MNHEY and CDR2 is SVGAGI in the germline V gene. Here the CDR3 reads CASSSQGGAYEQYF. Here the CDR3 DNA reads TGTGCCAGCAGTTCCCAGGGGGGCGCCTACGAGCAGTACTTC.

V usage is TRBV5-5 and J usage is TRBJ2-1; 7 positions agree with TRBD1. The CDR3 is 17 residues long. The V gene end was trimmed by 5 bases and the J gene end by 0 bases; junction bases not matched to a gene: 11. Germline V gene lookup returns CDR1 SGHKS and CDR2 YYEKEE (reference sequence). The CDR3 protein is CASSPEGGPYSYNEQFF. For the CDR3, the DNA is TGTGCCAGCAGTCCCGAAGGGGGCCCGTACTCCTACAATGAGCAGTTCTTC.

This clonotype was counted many times. The rearrangement uses TRBV20-1 and TRBJ1-2; D possibly corresponds to TRBD1 (6 bases). Germline-derived CDR1 and CDR2 are DFQATT and SNEGSKA (reference sequence). The CDR3 consists of 13 residues. The ends were cut back, 6 bases at V and 3 bases at J, with 14 bases in the middle. CDR3 in amino acids: CSASPEGDYGYTF. The DNA for the CDR3 is TGCAGTGCCTCCCCGGAGGGGGACTATGGCTACACCTTC.

This clonotype has ten or more counts. The chain uses TRBV7-3 and TRBJ2-1, with 7 bases aligning to TRBD2. V was clipped by 6 bases and J by 2 bases; unmatched bases: 7. The CDR3 contains 15 residues. CDR1 is SGHTA and CDR2 is FQGTGA in the germline V gene. CDR3 amino acids: CASSPRLATYNEQFF. The CDR3 DNA reads as TGTGCCAGCAGTCCCAGACTAGCAACCTACAATGAGCAGTTCTTC.

The genes are TRBV29-1 and TRBJ2-1; the match to TRBD1 covers 9 bases. Germline V lookup: CDR1 SQVTM, CDR2 ANQGSEA. The CDR3 loop spans 12 amino acids. Germline trimming cut 6 bases from V and 8 bases from J; bases unmatched to any gene: 5. The CDR3 DNA reads TGCAGCGTCGTGGACAGGGGCCATGAGCAGTTCTTC. Translation: CSVVDRGHEQFF.

The chain is built from TRBV20-1 and TRBJ2-7; 10 bases match TRBD2. CDR3 size: 13 residues. The trim removed 5 bases at V and 6 bases at J, leaving 7 bases unmatched. Germline V lookup: CDR1 DFQATT, CDR2 SNEGSKA (reference sequence). The DNA of the CDR3 is TGCAGTGCTCCCTCTAGCGGGGGAGGCGAGCAGTACTTC. It codes for CSAPSSGGGEQYF.

The chain couples TRBV7-2 to TRBJ1-1, with D tentatively TRBD1 (5 bases). The germline V gene encodes CDR1 SGHTA and CDR2 FQGNSA. Trimming removed 4 bases from V and 3 bases from J, with 9 bases in between. The length of the CDR3 is 13 residues. This CDR3 reads CASSWQGYTEAFF. The CDR3 DNA follows: TGTGCCAGCAGCTGGCAGGGATACACTGAAGCTTTCTTT.

This clonotype was picked up many times. The J gene is TRBJ2-1, the V gene TRBV7-9; D gene ambiguous. V was pared by 1 base and J by 8 bases, with 6 bases between. This CDR3 contains 12 residues. The germline V gene has CDR1 SEHNR and CDR2 FQNEAQ (reference sequence). In nucleotides, the CDR3 is TGTGCCAGCAGCTTAGAGTGGCATGAGCAGTTCTTC. This codes for CASSLEWHEQFF.

At least ten counts were recorded for this clonotype. The chain employs TRBV12-3 or TRBV12-4 and TRBJ1-2, with D possibly matching TRBD1 (6 bases). CDR3 length: 15 residues. The V end lost 6 bases, the J end lost 4 bases, and 18 bases lay between the germline ends. CDR3 sequence: CASSLQGVGGYGYTF. The CDR3, as DNA: TGTGCCAGCAGCCTACAGGGCGTAGGAGGCTATGGCTACACCTTC.

This clonotype was detected ten times or more. The rearrangement links TRBV9 to TRBJ2-4; 8 positions match TRBD2. This CDR3 has 14 amino acids. The germline V gene has CDR1 SGDLS and CDR2 YYNGEE. V gave up 3 bases and J gave up 4 bases; unmatched junction bases: 3. The CDR3 nucleotides read TGTGCCAGCAGCGGAGGACTAGCAAAAAACATTCAGTACTTC. Translated, it gives CASSGGLAKNIQYF.

In its sample, this clonotype was seen a few times. V gene TRBV5-5 combines with J gene TRBJ1-1; D call uncertain. The CDR3 contains 12 residues. V was trimmed by 2 bases and J by 11 bases, leaving 13 bases between them. The germline V gene encodes CDR1 SGHKS and CDR2 YYEKEE (reference sequence). CDR3 nucleotide sequence: TGTGCCAGCAGCTTCGGTGATATTATGGCTTTCTTT. Its protein is CASSFGDIMAFF.